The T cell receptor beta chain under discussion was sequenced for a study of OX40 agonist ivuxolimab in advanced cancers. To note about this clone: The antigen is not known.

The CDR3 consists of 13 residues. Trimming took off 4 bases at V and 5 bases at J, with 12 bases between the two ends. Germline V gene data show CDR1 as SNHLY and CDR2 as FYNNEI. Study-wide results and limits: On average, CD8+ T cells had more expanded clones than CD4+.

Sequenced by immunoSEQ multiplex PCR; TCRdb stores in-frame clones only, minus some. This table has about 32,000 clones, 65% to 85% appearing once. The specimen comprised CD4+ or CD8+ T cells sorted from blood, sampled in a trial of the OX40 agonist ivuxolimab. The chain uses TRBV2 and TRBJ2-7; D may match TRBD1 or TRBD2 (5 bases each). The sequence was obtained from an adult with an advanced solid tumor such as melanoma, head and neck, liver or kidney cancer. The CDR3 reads CASSGGTPNEQYF. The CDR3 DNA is TGTGCCAGCAGTGGGGGGACGCCCAACGAGCAGTACTTC.